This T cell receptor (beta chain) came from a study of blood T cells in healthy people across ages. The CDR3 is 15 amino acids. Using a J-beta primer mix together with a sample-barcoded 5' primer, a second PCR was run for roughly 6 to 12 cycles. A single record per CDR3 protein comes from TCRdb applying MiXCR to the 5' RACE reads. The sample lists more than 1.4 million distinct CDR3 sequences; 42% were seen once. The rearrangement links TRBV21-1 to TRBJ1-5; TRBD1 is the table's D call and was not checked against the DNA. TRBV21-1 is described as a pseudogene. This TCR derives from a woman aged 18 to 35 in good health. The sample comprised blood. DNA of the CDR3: TGTGCCAGCAGCAAAGCGGCGGAGGGGGATCAGCCCCAGCATTTT. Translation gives CASSKAAEGDQPQHF.